A single sample gave rise to the 18 T cell receptor beta chains below, sequenced in a study of T cells expressing NK-cell markers. From its re-call of the 5' RACE reads, TCRdb lists each CDR3 protein once, without DNA. The repertoire table contains 250,000 or so distinct CDR3 sequences. Sequencing input: blood T cells: a sorted CD56 or NKG2C T cell subset, CD4+ or CD8+ T cells, or bulk PBMC T cells (not recorded which). The receptors derive from a woman between 18 and 70 years old in good health.

The gene calls are TRBV7-2 and TRBJ1-5. Germline assignment: CDR1 SGHTA and CDR2 FQGNSA. The CDR3 length is 16 residues. The CDR3 reads CASSLGGFGGGQPQHF.

V is TRBV7-2 and J is TRBJ2-1. The CDR3 consists of 14 residues. The germline CDR1 and CDR2 sequences are SGHTA and FQGNSA. Here the CDR3 reads CASSLAGSSNEQFF.

This chain links TRBV4-2 with TRBJ2-5. CDR3 size: 12 residues. Germline V gives CDR1 LGHNA, CDR2 YNFKEQ. The CDR3 protein is CASSQDTETQYF.

The chain is built from TRBV6-2 or TRBV6-3 and TRBJ2-2; TCRdb names TRBD2, which stays unverified in the absence of DNA. Germline lookup yields CDR1 MNHEY and CDR2 SVGEGT. The CDR3 extends over 15 amino acids. The CDR3 spells CASSYLTSGPGELFF.

V gene TRBV14 combines with J gene TRBJ2-3; absent DNA, TCRdb's TRBD2 call cannot be checked. The CDR3 is made up of 15 amino acids. Germline loops: CDR1 SGHDN, CDR2 FVKESK. CDR3: CASSPQGPSVNTQYF.

V usage is TRBV9 and J usage is TRBJ1-3; TCRdb's assignment of TRBD1 cannot be checked, as there is no DNA. CDR3 length: 15 residues. Germline V gene data show CDR1 as SGDLS and CDR2 as YYNGEE. CDR3 protein: CASGLGQGVGNTIYF.

This chain uses TRBV7-2 with TRBJ2-7; TCRdb gives TRBD1 as the D gene, but with no DNA this cannot be confirmed. This CDR3 has 13 amino acids. The V gene's germline CDR1 is SGHTA and CDR2 FQGNSA. This CDR3 is CASSTGKRYEQYF.

The V and J genes are TRBV6-1 and TRBJ2-2; TCRdb selects TRBD2, and the lack of DNA leaves this call unchecked. From germline, CDR1 is MNHNS and CDR2 SASEGT. CDR3 length: 14 amino acids. The CDR3 here is CASTRAGGSGELFF.

The V and J genes are TRBV19 and TRBJ1-1; TCRdb lists TRBD1, though no DNA is available to test this call. The length of the CDR3 is 15 residues. Germline values: CDR1 LNHDA, CDR2 SQIVND (reference sequence). CDR3 protein: CASNARVNVNTDAFF.

The CDR3 loop is CSAPGAGQGRKEQYF. The chain combines TRBV20-1 with TRBJ2-7; the D gene TCRdb calls, TRBD1, cannot be checked with no DNA. Germline CDR1 is DFQATT and CDR2 is SNEGSKA (reference sequence). CDR3 length equals 15 residues.

The V and J genes are TRBV12-3 or TRBV12-4 and TRBJ2-7; the D call from TCRdb, TRBD1, cannot be confirmed without DNA. This CDR3 has 15 residues. The CDR3 region is CASNRHDRNRVEQYF.

V usage is TRBV18 and J usage is TRBJ2-5; TCRdb's D call of TRBD1 is untestable without DNA. This CDR3 has 15 residues. Germline-derived CDR1 and CDR2 are KGHSH and LQKENI. The chain's CDR3 is CASSPLGGVQETQYF.

The chain recombines TRBV5-6 with TRBJ2-3; absent DNA, TCRdb's TRBD2 call cannot be checked. This CDR3 is 14 amino acids long. Germline V gene data show CDR1 as SGHDT and CDR2 as YYEEEE. CDR3 loop: CASSSPRGRDTQYF.

This rearrangement joins TRBV12-3 or TRBV12-4 to TRBJ2-3. The CDR3 runs to 16 residues. The CDR3 protein is CASSFSLAASTDTQYF.

The J gene is TRBJ1-2, the V gene TRBV12-3 or TRBV12-4. The CDR3 is 12 amino acids. This chain's CDR3 is CASSLGLTGYTF.

The rearrangement joins TRBV20-1 to TRBJ1-6. This CDR3 contains 17 residues. From germline, CDR1 is DFQATT and CDR2 SNEGSKA (reference sequence). This CDR3 reads CSAREEQVLSYNSPLHF.

The rearrangement joins TRBV7-8 to TRBJ2-3; TCRdb's D call, TRBD1, is unchecked because there is no DNA. The CDR3 covers 15 residues. CDR1 is SGHVS, CDR2 FQNEAQ, per germline. The CDR3 protein is CASSAAWISTDTQYF. Using reference TRBV7-8 and TRBJ2-3 for the parts outside the CDR3, the full variable domain is GAGVSQSPRYKVAKRGQDVALRCDPISGHVSLFWYQQALGQGPEFLTYFQNEAQLDKSGLPSDRFFAERPEGSVSTLKIQRTQQEDSAVYLCASSAAWISTDTQYFGPGTRLTVL.

This chain links TRBV29-1 with TRBJ2-3; TCRdb lists TRBD1, though no DNA is available to test this call. Germline CDR1 SQVTM, CDR2 ANQGSEA. This CDR3 contains 14 residues. This CDR3 is CSVGTGRFSDTQYF.